One sample yielded the 20 T cell receptor beta chains listed below, sequenced in a study of blood T cell repertoires in COVID-19. The repertoire was sequenced with immunoSEQ multiplex PCR; TCRdb's copy has only in-frame clones and lacks some. The sample comprises some 78,000 clones, 75% to 90% of which are singletons, and about 26% rests with the top ten. Sequences were obtained from peripheral blood. These TCRs come from a man aged 50 to 59 with active or convalescent COVID-19.

J is TRBJ2-1 and V is TRBV19; D possibly corresponds to TRBD2 (6 bases). From germline, CDR1 is LNHDA and CDR2 SQIVND (reference sequence). This CDR3 has 16 amino acids. Between the trimmed V and J ends, which lost 4 bases and 2 bases, there was a span of 15 bases. The CDR3 spells CASSTRLVGPYNEQFF. CDR3 bases: TGTGCCAGTAGTACCAGACTAGTGGGCCCCTACAATGAGCAGTTCTTC.

The CDR3 protein is CASSTSRVGETQYF. The DNA of the CDR3 is TGTGCCAGCAGTACCAGCAGGGTGGGGGAGACCCAGTACTTC. The chain joins TRBV27 to TRBJ2-5; the D gene is possibly TRBD1 (5 bases). The CDR3 has 14 residues. V lost 5 bases, J lost 5 bases, and 15 bases lay in between. Per the germline V gene, CDR1 is MNHEY and CDR2 is SMNVEV (reference sequence).

In this sample, this clone turned up once. This sequence joins TRBV30 and TRBJ2-7; maybe TRBD2 (5 bases). The CDR3 runs to 12 residues. In germline, CDR1 is GTSNPN, CDR2 SVGIG (reference sequence). The ends were cut back, 7 bases at V and 6 bases at J, with 16 bases in the middle. The CDR3 protein is CASDGPEVEQYF. The CDR3 region has the DNA TGTGCCTCGGACGGCCCGGAGGTCGAGCAGTACTTC.

The chain recombines TRBV9 with TRBJ2-3; 12 nucleotides match TRBD2. With V trimmed by 3 bases and J by 7 bases, 6 bases remained unmatched. In germline, CDR1 is SGDLS, CDR2 YYNGEE. The CDR3 has 15 amino acids. The CDR3 protein is CASSASGGEFNTQYF. CDR3 DNA sequence: TGTGCCAGCAGCGCTAGCGGGGGGGAATTTAATACGCAGTATTTT.

CDR3 sequence reads: CASSPRVSGANVLTF. Written as DNA, the CDR3 is TGTGCCAGCTCTCCCAGGGTCTCTGGGGCCAACGTCCTGACTTTC. The gene calls are TRBV18 and TRBJ2-6, with D maybe TRBD1 (5 bases). Germline-derived CDR1 and CDR2 are KGHSH and LQKENI. V lost 6 bases and J 0 bases, leaving 9 bases between the germline ends. The CDR3 is made up of 15 amino acids.

V gene TRBV10-3 combines with J gene TRBJ1-6; TRBD1 agrees at 7 bases. The J segment lost 8 bases and the V segment lost 4 bases, leaving 2 bases of the junction unmatched. CDR3 length: 13 amino acids. CDR1 is ENHRY, CDR2 SYGVKD, per germline. DNA of the CDR3: TGTGCCATCAGTGCCACAGGGGATTCACCCCTCCACTTT. Amino acid sequence: CAISATGDSPLHF.

There are a few counts of this clone. This chain links TRBV2 with TRBJ2-1; the match to TRBD2 covers 7 bases. The V segment lost 4 bases and the J segment 4 bases; nucleotides outside the gene matches: 1. Per germline, CDR1 SNHLY and CDR2 FYNNEI. The CDR3 runs to 13 residues. The CDR3, as DNA: TGTGCCAGCAGTGCGGGACTATACAATGAGCAGTTCTTC. Its protein product is CASSAGLYNEQFF.

The chain uses TRBV5-1 and TRBJ2-5; 7 bases align to TRBD1. Germline V gives CDR1 SGHRS, CDR2 YFSETQ. This CDR3 is 14 amino acids long. V lost 4 bases, J lost 2 bases, and 5 bases stayed unmatched. In DNA, the CDR3 is TGCGCCAGCAGCAAAACAGGGGAGCAAGAGACCCAGTACTTC. Encoded protein: CASSKTGEQETQYF.

The V call is TRBV29-1, the J call TRBJ1-1, with 11 bases identical to TRBD1. Looked up from germline, CDR1 is SQVTM and CDR2 is ANQGSEA. The length of the CDR3 is 14 residues. V trimming: 7 bases; J trimming: 4 bases; junction bases outside the gene matches: 8. CDR3 in amino acids: CSGWTGGGGTEAFF. The DNA of the CDR3 is TGCAGCGGGTGGACAGGGGGCGGCGGCACTGAAGCTTTCTTT. Complete variable domain (other parts from reference TRBV29-1 and TRBJ1-1): SAVISQKPSRDICQRGTSLTIQCQVDSQVTMMFWYRQQPGQSLTLIATANQGSEATYESGFVIDKFPISRPNLTFSTLTVSNMSPEDSSIYLCSGWTGGGGTEAFFGQGTRLTVV.

The chain recombines TRBV5-4 with TRBJ1-3; D call uncertain. The CDR3 sequence is 15 residues long. Trimming removed 0 bases at V and 0 bases at J, with 7 bases between. Per germline, CDR1 SGHNT and CDR2 YYREEE (reference sequence). In DNA form, the CDR3 reads TGTGCCAGCAGCTTGGCCGGGTTCTCTGGAAACACCATATATTTT. Its translation: CASSLAGFSGNTIYF.

The chain uses TRBV6-1 and TRBJ2-7; 12 bases align to TRBD1. The CDR3 covers 17 residues. CDR1 and CDR2 from the germline V gene are MNHNS and SASEGT. J lost 0 bases, V lost 3 bases, and 6 bases had no gene match. Here the CDR3 reads CASSEGTGGFSSYEQYF. The CDR3 coding sequence is TGTGCCAGCAGTGAGGGGACAGGGGGCTTCAGCTCCTACGAGCAGTACTTC.

In this sample, this clone turned up once. V and J are TRBV10-1 and TRBJ1-1, with a tentative D call TRBD1 (5 bases). This CDR3 region has 15 residues. V was trimmed by 3 bases and J by 3 bases, leaving 14 bases between them. Germline-derived CDR1 and CDR2 are WNHNN and SYGVQD (reference sequence). The CDR3 sequence is CASSEGQGKYTEAFF. CDR3 nucleotides: TGCGCCAGCAGTGAAGGTCAGGGCAAATACACTGAAGCTTTCTTT.

In its sample, this clone was seen once. This chain joins TRBV6-2 or TRBV6-3 and TRBJ1-5; D gene uncertain. Germline CDR1 MNHEY, CDR2 SVGEGT. The CDR3 contains 14 residues. V was clipped by 0 bases and J by 4 bases, with 7 bases between them. This CDR3 reads CASSYSAGNQPQHF. CDR3 bases: TGTGCCAGCAGTTACTCTGCGGGGAATCAGCCCCAGCATTTT.

V and J are TRBV7-2 and TRBJ2-7; TRBD1 matches 9 bases. The CDR3 loop spans 17 amino acids. Unmatched junction bases numbered 11, after V lost 0 bases and J lost 5 bases. Germline values: CDR1 SGHTA, CDR2 FQGNSA. Here the CDR3 DNA reads TGTGCCAGCAGCTTAGCGCTGATTCCGGGACAGGGTAACGAGCAGTACTTC. Protein sequence: CASSLALIPGQGNEQYF.

The chain employs TRBV6-2 or TRBV6-3 and TRBJ2-3, with D uncertain. Trimming cost V 2 bases and J 0 bases, with 15 bases left between them. The CDR3 extends over 17 amino acids. Germline CDR1 is MNHEY and CDR2 is SVGEGT. CDR3 nucleotides: TGTGCCAGCAGTTACCCATCCCCGGGTGCTAGCACAGATACGCAGTATTTT. It is translated as CASSYPSPGASTDTQYF.

This clone was counted once. The chain has TRBV19 and TRBJ2-5; 7 bases agree with TRBD1. The CDR3 has 15 residues. Germline values: CDR1 LNHDA, CDR2 SQIVND (reference sequence). V lost 5 bases, J lost 5 bases, and 11 bases stayed unmatched. CDR3 region: CASSLGQDHYETQYF. CDR3 DNA: TGTGCCAGTAGTCTCGGACAGGACCACTATGAGACCCAGTACTTC.

The V and J genes are TRBV2 and TRBJ1-2, with 9 nucleotides matching TRBD1. Per the germline V gene, CDR1 is SNHLY and CDR2 is FYNNEI. CDR3 size: 16 residues. Losses at the gene ends were 3 bases for V and 8 bases for J; bases not matched to a gene: 13. The CDR3: CASSERFTGTGSGYTF. Here the CDR3 DNA reads TGTGCCAGCAGTGAGAGGTTTACGGGGACAGGGTCCGGCTACACCTTC.

This clone turned up a few times. V is TRBV2 and J is TRBJ2-5; tentative D call: TRBD2 (6 bases). Trimming stripped 8 bases from V and 0 bases from J, with 16 bases between. Germline CDR1 and CDR2: SNHLY and FYNNEI. This CDR3 has 15 residues. The CDR3 loop is CASRNLRRDQETQYF. The CDR3 bases are TGTGCCAGCCGGAATCTGCGGAGGGACCAAGAGACCCAGTACTTC. The whole variable domain, remainder taken from reference TRBV2 and TRBJ2-5, is EPEVTQTPSHQVTQMGQEVILRCVPISNHLYFYWYRQILGQKVEFLVSFYNNEISEKSEIFDDQFSVERPDGSNFTLKIRSTKLEDSAMYFCASRNLRRDQETQYFGPGTRLLVL.

The chain carries TRBV5-4 and TRBJ2-5; TRBD1 is a possible D gene (5 bases). Germline assignment: CDR1 SGHNT and CDR2 YYREEE (reference sequence). The CDR3 has 14 residues. V shed 0 bases and J shed 2 bases, with 8 bases lying between them. In DNA, the CDR3 is TGTGCCAGCAGCTTGGGGACAACTCAAGAGACCCAGTACTTC. Residues: CASSLGTTQETQYF.

The chain has TRBV30 and TRBJ2-2; 10 bases match TRBD1. The CDR3 contains 17 residues. Germline lookup yields CDR1 GTSNPN and CDR2 SVGIG (reference sequence). V was clipped by 5 bases and J by 4 bases; unmatched bases: 13. The CDR3 nucleotides are TGTGCCTGGGCCAGTAGACAGGGGGCCTTTTCCACCGGGGAGCTGTTTTTT. This translates into CAWASRQGAFSTGELFF.